This TCR beta chain was found in a study of T-cell memory formation after mild COVID-19. General study results and limits: Clones that shrank (day 15 to 85) were balanced CD4/CD8, whereas later expanders leaned CD4+.

TCRdb analysed the 5' RACE reads with MiXCR anew, one entry per CDR3 protein. This sample has 140,000 to 150,000 distinct CDR3 sequences; approximately 6% occur once, and the top ten carry about 2%. The length of the CDR3 is 13 residues. Trimming left V 7 bases short and J 5 bases short, with 12 bases between. Germline CDR1 and CDR2: MNHNY and SVGAGI (reference sequence). This clonotype came up many times. Its matching antigen is unknown. The sample was PBMCs or a T cell subset sorted from them (not recorded which). This receptor was taken from an adult woman who had mild COVID-19 (a few samples of this study predate the infection). Cell type and time point are not known. The chain uses TRBV6-6 and TRBJ2-1; D unresolved. The CDR3 reads CASNPWYDNEQFF. The DNA of the CDR3 is TGTGCCAGCAACCCCTGGTACGACAATGAGCAGTTCTTC.